Below are 19 T cell receptor beta chains sequenced from a single sample in a study of technical replicates of blood from several donors. Here immunoSEQ multiplex PCR was the method, and the copy in TCRdb shows in-frame clones only, minus some. Found here are over 60,000 clones, 93% of them singletons; the top ten hold 0.25% to 0.3%. Material: T cells isolated from PBMCs. The receptors were sampled from a human donor in good health.

As to this clone: The junction departs from the called germline gene at one end, perhaps through a read error. The chain employs TRBV5-4 and TRBJ2-1; D is ambiguous. CDR3 size: 14 residues. The germline V gene encodes CDR1 SGHNT and CDR2 YYREEE (reference sequence). The CDR3 sequence: CASSYKSEASREVF. The CDR3, as DNA: TGTGCCAGCAGCTACAAGTCAGAGGCCTCGCGCGAGGTCTTC.

The chain carries TRBV7-9 and TRBJ1-4; no clear D gene. V lost 6 bases, J lost 8 bases, and 10 bases lay in between. Germline CDR1 reads SEHNR; CDR2 reads FQNEAQ (reference sequence). This CDR3 is 12 amino acids long. CDR3 nucleotide sequence: TGTGCCAGCAGTCAGACGGAGGAAAAACTGTTTTTT. It specifies CASSQTEEKLFF.

The gene calls are TRBV6-5 and TRBJ1-2, with D hard to call. Germline assignment: CDR1 MNHEY and CDR2 SVGAGI. Trimming took 6 bases from V and 10 from J, leaving 21 bases between them. The CDR3 loop spans 14 amino acids. In DNA form, the CDR3 reads TGTGCCAGCAGCAGGATATTGGGTGCGGGTGACTACACCTTC. Translated, it gives CASSRILGAGDYTF.

The rearrangement joins TRBV6-4 to TRBJ2-5; 13 nucleotides agree with TRBD2. This CDR3 has 16 amino acids. CDR1 and CDR2 (germline): MRHNA, SNTAGT. The J segment lost 2 bases and the V segment lost 5 bases, leaving 5 bases of the junction unmatched. CDR3 amino acids: CASSPGTSGAQETQYF. For the CDR3, the DNA is TGTGCCAGCAGTCCCGGGACTAGCGGGGCTCAAGAGACCCAGTACTTC.

The chain has TRBV2 and TRBJ2-1; D is perhaps TRBD1 (5 bases). The CDR3 runs to 11 residues. The germline V gene has CDR1 SNHLY and CDR2 FYNNEI. V was clipped by 8 bases and J by 4 bases, with 6 bases between them. As DNA, the CDR3 is TGTGCCAGCCGACAGTACAATGAGCAGTTCTTC. Translating gives CASRQYNEQFF.

This clone came up once. The chain recombines TRBV4-2 with TRBJ2-7; TRBD1 might be the D (6 bases). The CDR3 totals 15 residues. The germline gives CDR1 LGHNA, CDR2 YNFKEQ. Trimming cost V 1 base and J 0 bases, with 10 bases left between them. CDR3 residues: CASSQGTASSYEQYF. CDR3 DNA: TGTGCCAGCAGCCAAGGGACAGCGAGCTCCTACGAGCAGTACTTC.

The rearrangement joins TRBV5-1 to TRBJ2-1, with TRBD1 as a possible D gene (6 bases). V lost 4 bases, J lost 9 bases, and 14 bases lay in between. Germline-derived CDR1 and CDR2 are SGHRS and YFSETQ. CDR3 length: 13 amino acids. CDR3: CASSPKGDLEQFF. The CDR3 nucleotides read TGCGCCAGCAGCCCGAAGGGGGACCTTGAGCAGTTCTTC.

The CDR3 DNA reads as TGCGCCAGCAGCTCCTCGCGGGTGGGATATACAGATACGCAGTATTTT. Its protein product is CASSSSRVGYTDTQYF. V gene TRBV5-1 combines with J gene TRBJ2-3; D possibly corresponds to TRBD2 (5 bases). The CDR3 sequence is 16 residues long. With 3 bases removed from V and 3 bases from J, the gap between germline ends came to 17 bases. Per the germline V gene, CDR1 is SGHRS and CDR2 is YFSETQ.

This clone has just a few counts. CDR3 bases: TGTGCCAGCAGTACAGCGGGAGGAGGTGGCAATCAGCCCCAGCATTTT. It encodes CASSTAGGGGNQPQHF. The chain has TRBV7-9 and TRBJ1-5; D call uncertain. The CDR3 length is 16 residues. Germline CDR1 and CDR2: SEHNR and FQNEAQ (reference sequence). The germline V and J ends were trimmed by 6 bases and 2 bases, with 17 bases remaining between them. Together with reference TRBV7-9 and TRBJ1-5, the CDR3 gives the full variable domain: DTGVSQNPRHKITKRGQNVTFRCDPISEHNRLYWYRQTLGQGPEFLTYFQNEAQLEKSRLLSDRFSAERPKGSFSTLEIQRTEQGDSAMYLCASSTAGGGGNQPQHFGDGTRLSIL.

This clone was recorded only once. The chain carries TRBV28 and TRBJ1-2; no clear D gene. The germline gives CDR1 MDHEN, CDR2 SYDVKM. Trimming stripped 2 bases from V and 2 bases from J, with 3 bases between. The CDR3 extends over 12 amino acids. This CDR3 is CASSLLNYGYTF. The DNA for the CDR3 is TGTGCCAGCAGTTTACTAAACTATGGCTACACCTTC.

The chain combines TRBV28 with TRBJ2-1; D is possibly TRBD2 (5 bases). The CDR3 loop spans 11 amino acids. Trimming removed 6 bases at V and 9 bases at J, with 9 bases between. CDR1 MDHEN and CDR2 SYDVKM come from the germline V gene. CDR3 in DNA: TGTGCCAGCAGACTCGGGGTTGAGCAGTTCTTC. Its translation is CASRLGVEQFF.

This clone was counted only a few times. This chain joins TRBV25-1 and TRBJ2-1; D might be TRBD2 (6 bases). Trimming stripped 4 bases from V and 2 bases from J, with 18 bases between. Germline CDR1 reads MGHDK; CDR2 reads SYGVNS. The length of the CDR3 is 17 residues. CDR3 in amino acids: CASSVRSGLDTYNEQFF. The CDR3 DNA reads as TGTGCCAGCAGTGTTAGAAGCGGGCTAGACACCTACAATGAGCAGTTCTTC.

This chain uses TRBV28 with TRBJ2-7; D not certain. The germline V gene encodes CDR1 MDHEN and CDR2 SYDVKM. This CDR3 has 12 amino acids. The V end was cut by 11 bases, the J end by 3 bases, with 14 bases between. The DNA of the CDR3 is TGTGCCTGTAAGGCTTCTAGCTACGAGCAGTACTTC. Encoded protein: CACKASSYEQYF.

This chain joins TRBV29-1 and TRBJ1-1, with TRBD1 matching 7 bases. V shed 6 bases and J 10 bases; nucleotides not matched to a gene: 8. This CDR3 region has 11 residues. The germline gives CDR1 SQVTM, CDR2 ANQGSEA. CDR3 bases: TGCAGCGTCCCAGGGGGTGGGGGAGCTTTCTTT. The encoded protein is CSVPGGGGAFF.

V usage is TRBV10-2 and J usage is TRBJ1-1; a weak D match, TRBD1 (5 bases). The germline CDR1 and CDR2 sequences are WSHSY and SAAADI. The germline V and J ends were trimmed by 3 bases and 1 base, with 6 bases remaining between them. The CDR3 loop spans 13 amino acids. Written as DNA, the CDR3 is TGCGCCAGCAGTGAACAGGCGAACACTGAAGCTTTCTTT. It yields the protein CASSEQANTEAFF.

The chain employs TRBV28 and TRBJ2-3; D is possibly TRBD2 (5 bases). This CDR3 contains 14 residues. The germline V gene encodes CDR1 MDHEN and CDR2 SYDVKM. Between the trimmed V and J ends, which lost 6 bases and 4 bases, there was a span of 14 bases. CDR3 in amino acids: CASSGNSVADTQYF. The CDR3 DNA sequence: TGTGCCAGCAGCGGGAATTCGGTCGCAGATACGCAGTATTTT.

V usage is TRBV11-2 and J usage is TRBJ2-7; 9 bases map to TRBD2. In germline, CDR1 is SGHAT, CDR2 FQNNGV. The J segment lost 3 bases and the V segment lost 1 base, leaving 1 base of the junction unmatched. The CDR3 loop spans 14 amino acids. CDR3 nucleotide sequence: TGTGCCAGCAGCTTAGTAGCGGGAGTCTACGAGCAGTACTTC. Amino acids: CASSLVAGVYEQYF.

This clone has only one observation. The rearrangement uses TRBV13 and TRBJ1-4, with 10 bases identical to TRBD1. Looked up from germline, CDR1 is PRHDT and CDR2 is FYEKMQ (reference sequence). The CDR3 spans 16 residues. With 5 bases clipped from V and 8 bases from J, the junction kept 11 bases outside the gene matches. CDR3 sequence (DNA): TGTGCCAGCAGCCGGGACAGGGGTGCGGAGGACGAAAAACTGTTTTTT. Translating gives CASSRDRGAEDEKLFF.

The J gene is TRBJ1-2, the V gene TRBV27; TRBD1 matches at 10 bases. Germline V gene lookup returns CDR1 MNHEY and CDR2 SMNVEV (reference sequence). This CDR3 comprises 15 residues. Losses at the gene ends were 6 bases for V and 0 bases for J; bases not matched to a gene: 4. CDR3 sequence (DNA): TGTGCCAGCAGAGGAGGACAGGGGGCTAACTATGGCTACACCTTC. Its protein product is CASRGGQGANYGYTF.